These 14 T cell receptor beta chains originate from one sample sequenced in a study of T cells after yellow fever vaccination. TCRdb called the 5' RACE reads again in MiXCR, with one record for every CDR3 protein. The table includes some 560,000 distinct CDR3 sequences, roughly a sixth detected once. Specimen: PBMCs, collected 4 to 5 days after the first yellow fever vaccination. The receptors come from a man between 18 and 29 years old who received the YFV17D yellow fever vaccine.

This clonotype came up a few times. The chain has TRBV5-1 and TRBJ2-5, with 9 positions matching TRBD2. Trimming cost V 0 bases and J 2 bases; bases outside gene matches: 8. Germline V gene lookup returns CDR1 SGHRS and CDR2 YFSETQ. The CDR3 has 17 residues. CDR3 bases: TGCGCCAGCAGCTTGGGCTTTTCGGCGGGGGGGCAAGAGACCCAGTACTTC. Protein sequence: CASSLGFSAGGQETQYF.

This chain joins TRBV28 and TRBJ2-7, with 8 bases fitting TRBD1. The CDR3 sequence is 15 residues long. Germline values: CDR1 MDHEN, CDR2 SYDVKM. After removal of 6 bases from V and 3 bases from J, the junction contained 10 bases not matched to a gene. The chain's CDR3 is CASRIGTGALYEQYV. For the CDR3, the DNA is TGTGCCAGCAGAATCGGGACAGGAGCCCTCTACGAGCAGTACGTC.

The gene calls are TRBV20-1 and TRBJ1-1; D might be TRBD1 (5 bases). The CDR3 has 14 amino acids. Germline V gives CDR1 DFQATT, CDR2 SNEGSKA (reference sequence). Trimming removed 0 bases from V and 4 bases from J, with 12 bases in between. CDR3 nucleotides: TGCAGTGCTAGAGATAGGGGTCGGGGCACTGAAGCTTTCTTT. Amino acids: CSARDRGRGTEAFF.

CDR3 residues: CASSDGQGNWNEQFF. The CDR3 nucleotides are TGTGCCAGCAGTGATGGACAGGGGAATTGGAATGAGCAGTTCTTC. The chain has TRBV27 and TRBJ2-1; 9 nucleotides line up with TRBD1. CDR3 size: 15 residues. V gave up 5 bases and J gave up 7 bases; unmatched junction bases: 9. The germline CDR1 and CDR2 sequences are MNHEY and SMNVEV (reference sequence).

The chain is built from TRBV11-3 and TRBJ2-2, with 8 bases matching TRBD2. Germline V gives CDR1 SGHNT, CDR2 YENEEA. The CDR3 contains 15 residues. V lost 6 bases to trimming and J lost 5 bases; unmatched junction nucleotides: 8. The CDR3 region has the DNA TGTGCCAGCAGTTCGGGACTAGGGCTGACCGGGGAGCTGTTTTTT. Protein: CASSSGLGLTGELFF.

The V gene is TRBV18, the J gene TRBJ2-7, with 7 nucleotides matching TRBD1. Germline values: CDR1 KGHSH, CDR2 LQKENI. CDR3 length: 16 residues. V shed 3 bases, J shed 5 bases, and the junction held 13 bases outside the gene matches. The CDR3, as DNA: TGTGCCAGCTCACCCTGGGCCCCGGGACAGAGCCACGAGCAGTACGTC. Translation: CASSPWAPGQSHEQYV.

This clonotype has more than one count but fewer than ten. This rearrangement joins TRBV29-1 to TRBJ2-3, with D uncertain. Trimming cost V 6 bases and J 2 bases, with 9 bases left between them. The CDR3 sequence is 12 residues long. Per germline, CDR1 SQVTM and CDR2 ANQGSEA. The DNA for the CDR3 is TGCAGCGTGGGGAAGGCCACAGATACGCAGTATTTT. Protein product: CSVGKATDTQYF.

In its sample, this clonotype was seen a few times. V is TRBV18 and J is TRBJ2-3; D perhaps matches TRBD1 (6 bases). This CDR3 region has 14 residues. The V and J ends lost 2 bases and 2 bases respectively, with 8 bases between them. Germline loops: CDR1 KGHSH, CDR2 LQKENI. The CDR3 region is CASSPGGYTDTQYF. The CDR3 nucleotides are TGTGCCAGCTCACCAGGGGGCTACACAGATACGCAGTATTTT.

This clonotype was observed a handful of times. The gene calls are TRBV28 and TRBJ1-1; no definite D call. Germline loops: CDR1 MDHEN, CDR2 SYDVKM. This CDR3 has 13 amino acids. Trimming took 1 base from V and 1 from J, leaving 4 bases between them. The CDR3 coding sequence is TGTGCCAGCAGTTTATACGAGAACACTGAAGCTTTCTTT. Its protein product is CASSLYENTEAFF.

The genes are TRBV7-2 and TRBJ1-2, with no clear D. CDR3 size: 15 residues. Germline CDR1 is SGHTA and CDR2 is FQGNSA. V lost 5 bases and J lost 3, with 16 bases in between. As DNA, the CDR3 is TGTGCCAGCAGCCCGAGACCCGGGCATGACTATGGCTACACCTTC. It translates to CASSPRPGHDYGYTF.

V and J are TRBV20-1 and TRBJ2-7, with D perhaps TRBD1 (6 bases). The V gene's germline CDR1 is DFQATT and CDR2 SNEGSKA (reference sequence). V lost 1 base and J 2 bases, leaving 6 bases between the germline ends. CDR3 length: 12 amino acids. For the CDR3, the DNA is TGCAGTGCTAGAGGGGACACCTACGAGCAGTACTTC. Translation gives CSARGDTYEQYF.

V gene TRBV18 combines with J gene TRBJ2-2; the match to TRBD1 covers 8 bases. Germline assignment: CDR1 KGHSH and CDR2 LQKENI. V trimming: 3 bases; J trimming: 4 bases; junction bases outside the gene matches: 4. The CDR3 is made up of 15 amino acids. The CDR3 protein is CASSPLTGGTGELFF. The CDR3 DNA sequence: TGTGCCAGCTCACCCCTAACAGGGGGCACCGGGGAGCTGTTTTTT.

This clonotype turned up a few times. The chain carries TRBV4-1 and TRBJ2-7; no firm D call. With 0 bases removed from V and 0 bases from J, the gap between germline ends came to 6 bases. This CDR3 is 14 amino acids long. The V gene's germline CDR1 is MGHRA and CDR2 YSYEKL. This CDR3 is CASSQDSSSYEQYF. CDR3 in DNA: TGCGCCAGCAGCCAAGATTCGTCCTCCTACGAGCAGTACTTC.

This clonotype occurred a few times. The chain couples TRBV29-1 to TRBJ1-2; D gene uncertain. In germline, CDR1 is SQVTM, CDR2 ANQGSEA. This CDR3 comprises 13 residues. The V gene lost 0 bases and the J gene lost 4 bases, with 9 bases spanning the gap. Written as DNA, the CDR3 is TGCAGCGTTGAAGATCTGGGAGTCTATGGCTACACCTTC. This sequence encodes CSVEDLGVYGYTF.